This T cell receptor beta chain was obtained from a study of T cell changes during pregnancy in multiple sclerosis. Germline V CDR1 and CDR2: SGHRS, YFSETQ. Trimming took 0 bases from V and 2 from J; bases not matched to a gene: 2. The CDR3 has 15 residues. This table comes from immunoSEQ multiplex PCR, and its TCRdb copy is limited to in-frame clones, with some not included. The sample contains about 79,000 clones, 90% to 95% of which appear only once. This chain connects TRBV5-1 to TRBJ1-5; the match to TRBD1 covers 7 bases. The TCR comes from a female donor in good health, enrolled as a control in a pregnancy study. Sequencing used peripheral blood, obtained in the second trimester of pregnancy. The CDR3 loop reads CASSLGQGGNQPQHF. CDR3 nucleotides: TGCGCCAGCAGCTTGGGACAGGGAGGCAATCAGCCCCAGCATTTT.